This T cell receptor beta chain derives from a study of blood T cells in healthy people across ages. For the study at large: The capture of about one barcoded beta molecule per two T cells was achieved by template switching. General study points: The unsorted PBMCs prevented any conclusive comparison of naive versus antigen-experienced cells.

Turning to this clonotype: Its antigen is unidentified.

Germline V gene sequence: CDR1 SQVTM, CDR2 ANQGSEA. This CDR3 spans 16 amino acids. Unmatched junction bases numbered 14, after V lost 4 bases and J lost 6 bases. The use of a sample-barcoded 5' primer and a J-beta primer mix characterized a second PCR of about 7 to 12 cycles. One entry per CDR3 protein results from TCRdb running MiXCR on the 5' RACE reads. The table records 1.5 million to 2 million distinct CDR3 sequences, 28% of them present only once. Each donor's blood draw was roughly 10 milliliters of peripheral blood. There were at least 5 micrograms of total RNA extracted from every sample. The sample comprised blood. This chain joins TRBV29-1 and TRBJ2-1, with 8 bases lining up with TRBD1. The clonotype was recovered from a woman aged 30 to 39 in good health. CDR3 nucleotide sequence: TGCAGCGTTGCTCAGTTTGTAGGACAGGGCCGCAATGAGCAGTTCTTC. It translates to CSVAQFVGQGRNEQFF.